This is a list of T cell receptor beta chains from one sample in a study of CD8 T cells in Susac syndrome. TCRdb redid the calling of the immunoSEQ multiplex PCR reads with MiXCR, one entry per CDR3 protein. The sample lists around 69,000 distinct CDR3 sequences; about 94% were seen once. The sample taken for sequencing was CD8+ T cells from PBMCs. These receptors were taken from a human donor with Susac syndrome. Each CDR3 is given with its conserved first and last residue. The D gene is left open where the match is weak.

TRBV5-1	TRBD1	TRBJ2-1	CASSFPLGQASSYNEQFF	TGCGCCAGCAGCTTCCCCCTCGGACAGGCGAGCTCCTACAATGAGCAGTTCTTC
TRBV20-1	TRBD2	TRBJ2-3	CSAPKARGGDTQYF	TGCAGTGCTCCTAAGGCTCGGGGGGGCGATACGCAGTATTTT
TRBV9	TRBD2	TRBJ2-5	CASSVAGGQETQYF	TGTGCCAGCAGCGTAGCGGGGGGGCAAGAGACCCAGTACTTC
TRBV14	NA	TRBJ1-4	CASSRVDEKLFF	TGTGCCAGCAGCAGGGTGGATGAAAAACTGTTTTTT
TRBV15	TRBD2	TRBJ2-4	CATSKGLAGLNIQYF	TGTGCCACCAGTAAAGGACTAGCGGGATTGAACATTCAGTACTTC
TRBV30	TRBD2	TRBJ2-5	CAWSAGMRGRETQYF	TGTGCCTGGAGTGCGGGGATGCGGGGGAGGGAGACCCAGTACTTC
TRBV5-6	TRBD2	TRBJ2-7	CASSGISGNYEQYF	TGTGCCAGCAGCGGAATTAGCGGGAACTACGAGCAGTACTTC
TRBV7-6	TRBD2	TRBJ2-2	CASSLTSGWETGELFF	TGTGCCAGCAGCCTAACTAGCGGGTGGGAAACCGGGGAGCTGTTTTTT
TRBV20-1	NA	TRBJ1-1	CSARVLIVNTEAFF	TGCAGTGCTAGAGTATTGATAGTGAACACTGAAGCTTTCTTT
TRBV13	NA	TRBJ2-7	CASSLQGSEQYF	TGTGCCAGCAGCCTACAGGGAAGCGAGCAGTACTTC